The entry below describes one TCR beta chain. Its matching antigen is unknown. Generated by immunoSEQ multiplex PCR, the TCRdb table keeps only in-frame clones and is missing some. The data hold roughly 15,000 clones, with approximately 84% observed a single time. This record comes from a study of follicular helper T cells after annual influenza vaccination. Study-level results: Yearly vaccinations repeatedly recalled conserved clonotypes in ICOS+CD38+ cTfh.

With V trimmed by 5 bases and J by 8 bases, 12 bases remained unmatched. This CDR3 contains 15 residues. CDR1 is MNHEY, CDR2 SMNVEV, per germline (reference sequence). This sample's time point: 2014-2015 season, 7 days after vaccination. No donor had influenza vaccine in the prior 6 months; all lived in the community. Excluded were substance abuse, HIV/AIDS, active cancer, immunomodulatory drugs and active illness. Blood volume per time point ranged from about 35 to 110 mL. The rearrangement links TRBV27 to TRBJ2-4; 7 bases are shared with TRBD2. Sequencing used CXCR5+ CD38- circulating T follicular helper cells from blood, obtained 7 days after influenza vaccination. This sample's subset: circulating Tfh, non-naive CD4+CXCR5+PD-1+ (ICOS+CD38+ or ICOS-CD38-). The TCR comes from an adult who received the influenza vaccine. The CDR3 region has the DNA TGTGCCAGCAGTCCATCCCGGGGGGATGGGGACATTCAGTACTTC. Protein product: CASSPSRGDGDIQYF.